Shown below are 31 T cell receptor beta chains from a single sample sequenced in a study of T cells expressing NK-cell markers. Following a re-call of the 5' RACE reads, TCRdb has one entry per CDR3 protein and lacks DNA. This repertoire includes fewer than 400,000 distinct CDR3 sequences. The sequenced sample was blood T cells: a sorted CD56 or NKG2C T cell subset, CD4+ or CD8+ T cells, or bulk PBMC T cells (not recorded which). Every receptor here comes from a man aged 18-70 years in good health.

The chain combines TRBV9 with TRBJ2-5; TCRdb gives TRBD2 as the D gene, but with no DNA this cannot be confirmed. The CDR3 covers 13 residues. Germline lookup yields CDR1 SGDLS and CDR2 YYNGEE. CDR3 loop: CASSVEALETQYF.

CDR3 amino acids: CASSRSRDDDEQYF. The genes are TRBV5-1 and TRBJ2-7; TCRdb outputs TRBD2, but without DNA this stays unchecked. CDR1 SGHRS and CDR2 YFSETQ come from the germline V gene. The length of the CDR3 is 14 residues.

The genes are TRBV27 and TRBJ2-3; the TCRdb D gene call, TRBD2, has no DNA to confirm it. Germline CDR1 and CDR2: MNHEY and SMNVEV (reference sequence). The length of the CDR3 is 15 residues. CDR3 region: CASSPRALGRDTQYF.

This chain links TRBV23-1 with TRBJ2-3. TRBV23-1 is reported as an ORF; its role is uncertain. This CDR3 is built from 14 residues. CDR3 sequence: CASSRGFITDTQYF.

This chain connects TRBV20-1 to TRBJ2-1; the TRBD1 assignment by TCRdb is unverifiable without DNA. The CDR3 runs 15 residues. Per the germline V gene, CDR1 is DFQATT and CDR2 is SNEGSKA (reference sequence). CDR3 in amino acids: CSARDYVRGGNEQFF.

The chain has TRBV18 and TRBJ2-4; the TCRdb call, TRBD1, lacks DNA for checking. The length of the CDR3 is 13 residues. Germline CDR1 and CDR2: KGHSH and LQKENI. The CDR3 reads CASSPNRDDIQYF.

The chain carries TRBV6-1 and TRBJ2-7; the TRBD1 assignment by TCRdb is unverifiable without DNA. Germline CDR1 and CDR2: MNHNS and SASEGT. This CDR3 has 15 amino acids. CDR3 loop: CASSEPGGRSYEQYF.

The chain couples TRBV9 to TRBJ2-1; TCRdb designates TRBD1, a call that cannot be tested without DNA. This CDR3 contains 14 residues. CDR1 SGDLS and CDR2 YYNGEE come from the germline V gene. CDR3 residues: CASSVRPQPNEQFF.

This chain connects TRBV12-3 or TRBV12-4 to TRBJ2-3; TCRdb reports TRBD2, a call that lacks DNA to check it against. This CDR3 has 18 residues. The CDR3: CASTPSPPGTSGTDTQYF.

The chain employs TRBV20-1 and TRBJ2-6; TCRdb lists TRBD1, though no DNA is available to test this call. The CDR3 sequence is 17 residues long. Germline values: CDR1 DFQATT, CDR2 SNEGSKA (reference sequence). CDR3 in amino acids: CSASRDRGNSGANVLTF.

The rearrangement links TRBV20-1 to TRBJ2-5; TCRdb designates TRBD1, a call that cannot be tested without DNA. The CDR3 covers 14 residues. Germline assignment: CDR1 DFQATT and CDR2 SNEGSKA (reference sequence). This CDR3 reads CSAPDGGRQETQYF.

This chain connects TRBV20-1 to TRBJ2-4. Germline CDR1 and CDR2: DFQATT and SNEGSKA (reference sequence). This CDR3 has 15 residues. This CDR3 reads CSASYAGLAKNIQYF.

The V gene is TRBV12-3 or TRBV12-4, the J gene TRBJ2-5; TCRdb designates TRBD1, a call that cannot be tested without DNA. The CDR3 is 15 residues long. This chain's CDR3 is CASSGRQGPSETQYF.

The chain joins TRBV4-2 to TRBJ2-2; as DNA is missing, the TRBD1 call by TCRdb cannot be tested. Germline V gene lookup returns CDR1 LGHNA and CDR2 YNFKEQ. The CDR3 loop spans 15 amino acids. CDR3 sequence: CASSLGTGGLGELFF.

This sequence joins TRBV4-1 and TRBJ2-5; TCRdb names TRBD2, which stays unverified in the absence of DNA. The CDR3 is 15 residues long. Germline V lookup: CDR1 MGHRA, CDR2 YSYEKL. The CDR3 spells CASSQEGPIGETQYF.

The chain carries TRBV6-5 and TRBJ2-2; checking the TCRdb D call of TRBD2 is not possible without DNA. The length of the CDR3 is 16 residues. Germline lookup yields CDR1 MNHEY and CDR2 SVGAGI. CDR3 protein: CASSYGSGGDHRELFF.

The rearrangement links TRBV18 to TRBJ2-1; the D gene TCRdb calls, TRBD2, cannot be checked with no DNA. This CDR3 has 14 residues. Per the germline V gene, CDR1 is KGHSH and CDR2 is LQKENI. CDR3 protein: CASSQSAGSNEQFF.

This chain joins TRBV6-5 and TRBJ1-5; TCRdb picks TRBD1, but there is no DNA to check that call. CDR1 and CDR2 from the germline V gene are MNHEY and SVGAGI. The CDR3 is 14 residues long. CDR3 residues: CASSLGTTLQPQHF.

The CDR3 loop reads CASSPRYSRAGANVLTF. The rearrangement uses TRBV18 and TRBJ2-6; TCRdb calls TRBD1, which cannot be checked without DNA. This CDR3 spans 17 amino acids. CDR1 and CDR2 from the germline V gene are KGHSH and LQKENI.

This rearrangement joins TRBV18 to TRBJ2-5; TCRdb's D call of TRBD1 is untestable without DNA. The CDR3 totals 14 residues. The V gene's germline CDR1 is KGHSH and CDR2 LQKENI. The CDR3 sequence: CASSTGHTQETQYF.

V gene TRBV7-2 combines with J gene TRBJ2-4. Germline V gives CDR1 SGHTA, CDR2 FQGNSA. The CDR3 sequence is 12 residues long. CDR3 residues: CASSSQAGIQYF.

The chain joins TRBV9 to TRBJ1-6. Germline loops: CDR1 SGDLS, CDR2 YYNGEE. CDR3 length: 13 amino acids. The CDR3 protein is CASSVGGGSPLHF.

The rearrangement links TRBV18 to TRBJ1-5; TCRdb lists TRBD1, though no DNA is available to test this call. The germline CDR1 and CDR2 sequences are KGHSH and LQKENI. The CDR3 length is 15 residues. The CDR3 spells CASSPGGYSNQPQHF.

The chain couples TRBV12-3 or TRBV12-4 to TRBJ1-5. The CDR3 contains 16 residues. The CDR3 is CASSSGHIYSNQPQHF.

The chain joins TRBV18 to TRBJ1-1. The CDR3 consists of 13 residues. Germline values: CDR1 KGHSH, CDR2 LQKENI. The CDR3 protein is CASSPQEGTEAFF.

This CDR3 is CSAPKGRVGQPQHF. The chain links TRBV20-1 to TRBJ1-5. The CDR3 sequence is 14 residues long. CDR1 DFQATT and CDR2 SNEGSKA come from the germline V gene (reference sequence).

The chain has TRBV5-1 and TRBJ2-7. The CDR3 extends over 14 amino acids. Germline CDR1 reads SGHRS; CDR2 reads YFSETQ. The CDR3 is CASSQVGGTYEQYF.

The CDR3 loop reads CSSRDRGDGYTF. The chain couples TRBV29-1 to TRBJ1-2; there is no DNA to check the TCRdb D call of TRBD1. In germline, CDR1 is SQVTM, CDR2 ANQGSEA. The CDR3 has 12 amino acids.

The CDR3 sequence is CASSLDWQTAFF. The chain has TRBV7-9 and TRBJ1-1. Germline V gene data show CDR1 as SEHNR and CDR2 as FQNEAQ (reference sequence). This CDR3 contains 12 residues.

V usage is TRBV9 and J usage is TRBJ2-5; the TRBD1 assignment by TCRdb is unverifiable without DNA. CDR3 length equals 16 residues. Germline V lookup: CDR1 SGDLS, CDR2 YYNGEE. This CDR3 reads CASSVAGRGDQETQYF. Full variable domain (remainder filled in from reference TRBV9 and TRBJ2-5): DSGVTQTPKHLITATGQRVTLRCSPRSGDLSVYWYQQSLDQGLQFLIQYYNGEERAKGNILERFSAQQFPDLHSELNLSSLELGDSALYFCASSVAGRGDQETQYFGPGTRLLVL.

This sequence joins TRBV3-1 and TRBJ2-7; absent DNA, TCRdb's TRBD2 call cannot be checked. Germline loops: CDR1 LGHDT, CDR2 YNNKEL (reference sequence). The CDR3 covers 16 residues. The CDR3 sequence: CASSPRIAGGPYEQYF.